This TCR beta chain emerged from a study of cytomegalovirus exposure and HLA in healthy donors. Trimming took 3 bases from V and 0 from J; bases not matched to a gene: 12. The CDR3 length is 18 residues. Germline V CDR1 and CDR2: KGHSH, LQKENI. The study's findings and limits: Diagnosis of cytomegalovirus status made by the classifier reportedly showed high specificity and sensitivity.

Some clones are missing from TCRdb's copy, which holds only in-frame ones; the method was immunoSEQ multiplex PCR. The repertoire holds roughly 70,000 clones, over 95% seen once, with 4.5% in the top ten. As to this clone: Its antigen is as yet unknown.

Sequencing used PBMCs. The receptor comes from a woman in her late teens or twenties in good health and CMV-seropositive. V gene TRBV18 combines with J gene TRBJ2-3, with 7 bases lining up with TRBD2. CDR3 DNA: TGTGCCAGCTCACCCCTGACTAGCATCATTACTAGCACAGATACGCAGTATTTT. Protein product: CASSPLTSIITSTDTQYF.